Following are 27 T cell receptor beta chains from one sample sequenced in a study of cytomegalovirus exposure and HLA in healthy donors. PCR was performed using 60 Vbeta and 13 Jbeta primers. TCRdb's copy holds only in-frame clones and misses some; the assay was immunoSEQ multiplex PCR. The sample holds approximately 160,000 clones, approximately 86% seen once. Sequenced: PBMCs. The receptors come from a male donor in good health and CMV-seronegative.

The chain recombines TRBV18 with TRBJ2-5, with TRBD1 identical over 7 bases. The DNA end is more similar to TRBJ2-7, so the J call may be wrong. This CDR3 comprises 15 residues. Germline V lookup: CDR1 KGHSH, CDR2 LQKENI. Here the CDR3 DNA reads TGTGCCAGCTCACCTTACCGGGACAGCTCCTACGAGCAGTACTTC. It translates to CASSPYRDSSYEQYF.

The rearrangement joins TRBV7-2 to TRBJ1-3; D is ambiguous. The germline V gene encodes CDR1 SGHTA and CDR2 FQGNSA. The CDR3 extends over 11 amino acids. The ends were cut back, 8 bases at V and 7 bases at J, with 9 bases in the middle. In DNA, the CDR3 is TGTGCCAGCGGGAGAAGGAACACCATATATTTT. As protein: CASGRRNTIYF.

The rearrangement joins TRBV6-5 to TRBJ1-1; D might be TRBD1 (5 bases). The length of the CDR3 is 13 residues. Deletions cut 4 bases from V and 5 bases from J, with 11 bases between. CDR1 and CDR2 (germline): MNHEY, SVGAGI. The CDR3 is CASSWGGSTEAFF. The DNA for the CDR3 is TGTGCCAGCAGTTGGGGGGGAAGTACTGAAGCTTTCTTT.

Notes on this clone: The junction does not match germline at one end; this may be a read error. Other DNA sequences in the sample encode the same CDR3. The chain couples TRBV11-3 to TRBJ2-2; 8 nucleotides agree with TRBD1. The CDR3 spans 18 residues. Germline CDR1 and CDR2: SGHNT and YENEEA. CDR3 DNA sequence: TGTGCCAGTAGCTTAGTCACCTGGACAGGGCCAGGCACCGGGGAGCTGTTTTTT. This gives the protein CASSLVTWTGPGTGELFF.

CDR3 region: CATSREGTVIDTQYF. The CDR3 nucleotides read TGTGCCACCAGCAGAGAAGGGACAGTAATAGATACGCAGTATTTT. The gene calls are TRBV15 and TRBJ2-3, with 7 bases lining up with TRBD1. Germline lookup yields CDR1 LNHNV and CDR2 YYDKDF (reference sequence). The CDR3 sequence is 15 residues long. Trimming took 0 bases from V and 5 from J; bases not matched to a gene: 5. Combining the CDR3 with reference TRBV15 and TRBJ2-3 gives the whole variable domain DAMVIQNPRYQVTQFGKPVTLSCSQTLNHNVMYWYQQKSSQAPKLLFHYYDKDFNNEADTPDNFQSRRPNTSFCFLDIRSPGLGDTAMYLCATSREGTVIDTQYFGPGTRLTVL.

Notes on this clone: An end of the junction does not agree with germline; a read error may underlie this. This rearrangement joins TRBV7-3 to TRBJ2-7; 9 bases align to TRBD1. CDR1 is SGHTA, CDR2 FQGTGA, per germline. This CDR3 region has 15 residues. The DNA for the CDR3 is TGTGTCAGCAGCTGGGACAGGGCCAGCTCCTACGAGCAGTACTTC. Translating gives CVSSWDRASSYEQYF.

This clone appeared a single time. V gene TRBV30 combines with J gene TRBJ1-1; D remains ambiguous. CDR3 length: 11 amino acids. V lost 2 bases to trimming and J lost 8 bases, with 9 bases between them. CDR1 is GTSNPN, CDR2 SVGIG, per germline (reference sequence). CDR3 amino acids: CAWSKILEAFF. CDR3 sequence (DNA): TGTGCCTGGAGTAAGATCCTAGAAGCTTTCTTT.

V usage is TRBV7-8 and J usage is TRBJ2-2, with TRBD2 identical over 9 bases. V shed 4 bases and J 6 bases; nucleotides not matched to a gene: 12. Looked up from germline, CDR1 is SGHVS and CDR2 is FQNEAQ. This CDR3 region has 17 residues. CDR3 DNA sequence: TGTGCCAGCAGCTCGGCAGCGGGGGGTACGGTGGCCGGGGAGCTGTTTTTT. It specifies CASSSAAGGTVAGELFF.

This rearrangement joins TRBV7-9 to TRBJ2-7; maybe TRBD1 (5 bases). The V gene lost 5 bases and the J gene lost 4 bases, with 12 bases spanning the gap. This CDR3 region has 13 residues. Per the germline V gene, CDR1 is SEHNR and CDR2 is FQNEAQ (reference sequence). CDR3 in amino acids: CASSPRGVYEQYF. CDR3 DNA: TGTGCCAGCAGCCCAAGGGGCGTTTACGAGCAGTACTTC.

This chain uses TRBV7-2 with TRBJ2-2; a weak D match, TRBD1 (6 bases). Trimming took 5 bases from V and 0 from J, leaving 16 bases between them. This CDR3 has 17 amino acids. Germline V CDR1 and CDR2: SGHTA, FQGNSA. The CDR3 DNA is TGTGCCAGCAGCGCCCGACACCAGGGGCCGAACACCGGGGAGCTGTTTTTT. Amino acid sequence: CASSARHQGPNTGELFF.

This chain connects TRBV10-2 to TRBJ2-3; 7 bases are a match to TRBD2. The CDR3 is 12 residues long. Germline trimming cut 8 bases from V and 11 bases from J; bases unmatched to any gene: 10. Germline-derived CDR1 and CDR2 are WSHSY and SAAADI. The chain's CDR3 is CASGEGLAGQYF. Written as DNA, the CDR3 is TGCGCCAGCGGGGAGGGGTTAGCGGGGCAGTATTTT.

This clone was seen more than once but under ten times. The CDR3 spells CASSKAIPQETQYF. For the CDR3, the DNA is TGTGCCAGCAGCAAAGCTATCCCCCAAGAGACCCAGTACTTC. V and J are TRBV21-1 and TRBJ2-5; the table's D call, TRBD2, was not checked against the DNA. TRBV21-1 is annotated as a pseudogene. The CDR3 is 14 amino acids.

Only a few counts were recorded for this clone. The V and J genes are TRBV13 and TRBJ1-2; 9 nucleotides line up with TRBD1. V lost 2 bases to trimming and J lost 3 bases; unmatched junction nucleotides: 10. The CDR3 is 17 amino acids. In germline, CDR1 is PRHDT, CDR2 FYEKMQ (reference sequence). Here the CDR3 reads CASSLLGYRDRDYGYTF. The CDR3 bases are TGTGCCAGCAGCTTACTAGGGTACCGGGACAGGGACTATGGCTACACCTTC.

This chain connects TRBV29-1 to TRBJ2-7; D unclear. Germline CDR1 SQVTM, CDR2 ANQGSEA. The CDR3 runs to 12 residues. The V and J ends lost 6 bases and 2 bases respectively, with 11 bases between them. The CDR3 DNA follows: TGCAGCGTCCTCGGAGCTCCCTACGAGCAGTACTTC. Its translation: CSVLGAPYEQYF.

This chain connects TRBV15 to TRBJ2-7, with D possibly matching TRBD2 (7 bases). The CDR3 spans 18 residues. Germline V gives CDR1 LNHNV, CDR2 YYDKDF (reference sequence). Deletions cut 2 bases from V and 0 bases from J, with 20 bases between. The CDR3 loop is CATSRKGRGALSSYEQYF. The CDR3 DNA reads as TGTGCCACCAGCAGAAAGGGGAGGGGGGCCCTGAGCTCCTACGAGCAGTACTTC.

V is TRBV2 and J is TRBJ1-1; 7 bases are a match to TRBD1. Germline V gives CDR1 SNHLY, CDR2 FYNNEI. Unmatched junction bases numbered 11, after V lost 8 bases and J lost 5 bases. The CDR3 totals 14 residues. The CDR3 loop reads CASPAGGRRTEAFF. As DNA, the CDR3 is TGTGCCAGCCCGGCAGGGGGGCGAAGGACTGAAGCTTTCTTT.

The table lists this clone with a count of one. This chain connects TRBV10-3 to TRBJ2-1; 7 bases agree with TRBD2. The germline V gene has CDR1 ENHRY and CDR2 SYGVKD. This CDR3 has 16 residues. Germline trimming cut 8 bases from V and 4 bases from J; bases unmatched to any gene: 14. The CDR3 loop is CAIDPRGSLVYNEQFF. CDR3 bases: TGTGCCATCGACCCTCGCGGGAGTTTAGTTTACAATGAGCAGTTCTTC.

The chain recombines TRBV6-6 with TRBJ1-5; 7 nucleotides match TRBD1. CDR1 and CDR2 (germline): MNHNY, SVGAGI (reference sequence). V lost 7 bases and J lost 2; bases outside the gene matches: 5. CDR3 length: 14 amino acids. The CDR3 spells CASTARGGNQPQHF. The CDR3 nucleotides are TGTGCCAGCACCGCCAGGGGGGGCAATCAGCCCCAGCATTTT.

The CDR3 spells CASSLTGGGRTDTQYF. For the CDR3, the DNA is TGTGCCAGCAGCTTGACGGGCGGGGGACGCACAGATACGCAGTATTTT. The V and J genes are TRBV5-6 and TRBJ2-3, with 7 nucleotides matching TRBD2. This CDR3 has 16 amino acids. The ends lost 1 base at V and 1 base at J; junction bases unmatched: 6. Germline CDR1 SGHDT, CDR2 YYEEEE.

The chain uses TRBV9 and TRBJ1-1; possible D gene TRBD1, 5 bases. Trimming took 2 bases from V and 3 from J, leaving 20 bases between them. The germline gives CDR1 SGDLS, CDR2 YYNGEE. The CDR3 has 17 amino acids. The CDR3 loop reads CASSVSAGGTKDTEAFF. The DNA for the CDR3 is TGTGCCAGCAGCGTCTCCGCCGGGGGAACTAAGGACACTGAAGCTTTCTTT.

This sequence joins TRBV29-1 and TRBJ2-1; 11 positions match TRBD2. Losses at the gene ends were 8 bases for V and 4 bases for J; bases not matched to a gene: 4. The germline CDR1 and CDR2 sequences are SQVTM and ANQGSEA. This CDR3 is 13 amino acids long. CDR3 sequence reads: CSSIAGGYNEQFF. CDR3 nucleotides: TGCAGCTCGATAGCGGGGGGGTACAATGAGCAGTTCTTC.

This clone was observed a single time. CDR3 coding DNA: TGTGCCAGCCTCGGACAGGCCCCCTCTGGGGCCAACGTCCTGACTTTC. This codes for CASLGQAPSGANVLTF. The chain is built from TRBV7-3 and TRBJ2-6, with TRBD1 matching 7 bases. This CDR3 contains 16 residues. Germline assignment: CDR1 SGHTA and CDR2 FQGTGA. J was trimmed by 0 bases and V by 8 bases; bases with no gene match: 7. The variable domain in full, completed from reference TRBV7-3 and TRBJ2-6, reads GAGVSQTPSNKVTEKGKYVELRCDPISGHTALYWYRQSLGQGPEFLIYFQGTGAADDSGLPNDRFFAVRPEGSVSTLKIQRTERGDSAVYLCASLGQAPSGANVLTFGAGSRLTVL.

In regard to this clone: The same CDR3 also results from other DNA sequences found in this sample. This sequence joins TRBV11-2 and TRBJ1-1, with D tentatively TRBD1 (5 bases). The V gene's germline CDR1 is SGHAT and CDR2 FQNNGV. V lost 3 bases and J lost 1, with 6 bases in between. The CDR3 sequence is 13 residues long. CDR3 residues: CASSFQGNTEAFF. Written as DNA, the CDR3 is TGTGCCAGCAGCTTCCAGGGGAACACTGAAGCTTTCTTT.

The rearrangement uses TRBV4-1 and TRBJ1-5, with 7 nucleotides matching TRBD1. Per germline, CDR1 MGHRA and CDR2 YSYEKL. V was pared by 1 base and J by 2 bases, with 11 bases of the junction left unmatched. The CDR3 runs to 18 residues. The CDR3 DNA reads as TGCGCCAGCAGCCAAGTGACCAGCATAGGGGGCGGCAATCAGCCCCAGCATTTT. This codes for CASSQVTSIGGGNQPQHF.

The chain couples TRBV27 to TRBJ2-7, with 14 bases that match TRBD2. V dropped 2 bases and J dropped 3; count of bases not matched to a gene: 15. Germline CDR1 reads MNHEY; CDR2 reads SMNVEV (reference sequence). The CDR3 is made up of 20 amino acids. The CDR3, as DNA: TGTGCCAGCAGTTTACGGGTCCCGGGACTAGCGGGAGTCGGCGTCTACGAGCAGTACTTC. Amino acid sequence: CASSLRVPGLAGVGVYEQYF.

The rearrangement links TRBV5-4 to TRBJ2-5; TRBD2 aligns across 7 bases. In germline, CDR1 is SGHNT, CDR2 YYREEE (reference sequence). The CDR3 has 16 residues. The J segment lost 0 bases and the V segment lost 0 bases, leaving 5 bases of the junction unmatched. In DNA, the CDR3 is TGTGCCAGCAGCTTGGAACCGGGGGGAAACCAAGAGACCCAGTACTTC. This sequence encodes CASSLEPGGNQETQYF.

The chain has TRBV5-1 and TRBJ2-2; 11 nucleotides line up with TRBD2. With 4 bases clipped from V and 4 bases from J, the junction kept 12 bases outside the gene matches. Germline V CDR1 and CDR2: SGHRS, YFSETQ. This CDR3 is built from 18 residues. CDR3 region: CASSPGLADPLSTGELFF. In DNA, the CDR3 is TGCGCCAGCAGCCCGGGACTAGCGGACCCTTTATCCACCGGGGAGCTGTTTTTT.